This T cell receptor (beta chain) was sequenced during a study of blood T cell repertoires in COVID-19 (dated by TCRdb to 2020 to 2021). Broadly, across the study: Samples from collaborators originated in the United States, Italy and Spain and spanned both the acute and convalescent phases of COVID-19. A freely available public database, intended as a resource for researchers studying the immune response to SARS-CoV-2, is where the repertoires were released. The samples were drawn from two sources: the first 160 participants of the ongoing ImmuneRACE study, and 1,000 to 1,500 subjects contributed by 6 global collaborators. Where available, HLA class I and class II types were taken from metadata supplied by the sample provider and were not determined by assay-based typing. The material from the prospective study consisted of cDNA or gDNA derived from T cells, B-cell-depleted T cells, or PBMCs. Deeply sampled blood TCRbeta repertoires from subjects exposed to, actively infected with, or recovered from COVID-19 were included in the dataset. A de-identified subject ID, COVID-19 status, age in years and sex were almost always included in the sample metadata. On the study overall, not on this receptor specifically: The amount of clinical and demographic metadata varied by source and participant and was provided uncurated.

This clone has a single count. Its antigen is still unknown. No base qualities exist here, and no much larger clone lies one base off it. The collaborating institutions used their own protocols to collect whole blood in K2EDTA tubes. For TCRbeta analysis, collaborators shipped samples as frozen whole blood, isolated PBMCs, or DNA extracted from either of those sample types. The immunoSEQ Assay, a bias-controlled multiplex PCR, was used to amplify TCRbeta CDR3 regions from genomic DNA. The authors' analysis ran thus. The number of nucleated cells in each sample was estimated by amplification of reference gene primers within the assay. To quantify the absolute abundance of each unique TCRbeta CDR3 rearrangement, sequence reads were collapsed and filtered. Productive Simpson clonality was computed per sample as the square root of Simpson's diversity index over productive rearrangements. TCRdb's version of the immuneACCESS table is confined to in-frame rearrangements and falls short of the full clone set. An unresolved V gene accounts for under half of the shortfall where checked; the remainder is of unknown origin. That table supplies the V and J calls and clone size; D and trimming were determined from the DNA. Present in this sample are about 380,000 clones, 85% of which were seen just once. Together, the top ten hold 3.5% to 4% of the sample.

The clonotype comes from a young woman with acute or convalescent COVID-19. The sample consisted of peripheral blood.

The CDR3 sequence is CASHTIRGTFF. The DNA is as follows: TGCGCCAGTCACACCATCCGAGGAACTTTCTTT. The rearrangement combines TRBV5-1 with TRBJ1-1; no confident D gene assignment can be made. CDR1 is given as SGHRS and CDR2 as YFSETQ, both from the germline V gene. There are 11 amino acids in the CDR3, from cysteine to phenylalanine inclusive. The only DNA kept is the CDR3, 33 bases in frame from the first base. Trimming removed 8 bases from V and 12 bases from J, leaving 17 bases between the germline ends.